What follows are 26 T cell receptor beta chains derived from one specimen sequenced in a study of blood T cell repertoires in COVID-19 (dated by TCRdb to the early 2020s). Libraries came from the immunoSEQ multiplex PCR assay. Sourced from immuneACCESS, this table was stored by TCRdb with only in-frame sequences that have V and J called. A share of the clones is absent; for the studies checked, an unresolved V gene accounts for under half, and the remainder has no known explanation. Recorded for this sample are approximately 350,000 clones; around 82% of them occurred a single time. The top ten constitute 3% of the sample. Sequenced material: peripheral blood. The receptors come from a man aged 25-40 years with active or convalescent COVID-19.

CDR3 bases: TGTGCCAGTAGCATCGGACAGGGGTTCTATGGCTACACCTTC. This gives the protein CASSIGQGFYGYTF. V gene TRBV19 combines with J gene TRBJ1-2; the match to TRBD1 covers 9 bases. The CDR3 is 14 residues long. The V and J ends lost 6 bases and 4 bases, in that order; junction bases with no gene match: 6. CDR1 is LNHDA and CDR2 is SQIVND in the germline V gene (reference sequence).

This clone was counted once. The V and J genes are TRBV7-3 and TRBJ2-2; the match to TRBD2 covers 8 bases. The CDR3 is made up of 15 amino acids. Germline V gene data show CDR1 as SGHTA and CDR2 as FQGTGA. Trimming removed 5 bases from V and 1 base from J; junction bases left unmatched: 3. The CDR3 spells CASSQTSENTGELFF. CDR3 nucleotide sequence: TGTGCCAGCAGCCAGACTAGCGAGAACACCGGGGAGCTGTTTTTT.

The J gene is TRBJ2-7, the V gene TRBV7-3; 9 nucleotides line up with TRBD2. Trimming at V came to 5 bases and at J to 2 bases, leaving 7 bases not matched to a gene. From germline, CDR1 is SGHTA and CDR2 FQGTGA. The CDR3 extends over 15 amino acids. In DNA form, the CDR3 reads TGTGCCAGCAGCCCTCGACTAGCGGCCCCCTACGAGCAGTACTTC. Translated, it gives CASSPRLAAPYEQYF.

The CDR3 DNA follows: TGTGCCAGCAGTTACTCCCCCCTAAACTATGGCTACACCTTC. This codes for CASSYSPLNYGYTF. The genes are TRBV6-5 and TRBJ1-2; no reliable D call. The germline gives CDR1 MNHEY, CDR2 SVGAGI. This CDR3 comprises 14 residues. Trimming took off 0 bases at V and 2 bases at J, with 7 bases between the two ends.

J is TRBJ1-1 and V is TRBV6-6; D ambiguous. The CDR3 spans 13 residues. Germline values: CDR1 MNHNY, CDR2 SVGAGI (reference sequence). Trimming removed 9 bases at V and 5 bases at J, with 16 bases between. Here the CDR3 reads CASAGAAGTEAFF. Written as DNA, the CDR3 is TGTGCCAGTGCGGGCGCAGCGGGGACTGAAGCTTTCTTT.

The rearrangement joins TRBV5-1 to TRBJ1-1, with 7 bases identical to TRBD1. Trimming removed 1 base from V and 5 bases from J; junction bases left unmatched: 5. The CDR3 has 14 amino acids. The germline V gene encodes CDR1 SGHRS and CDR2 YFSETQ. The CDR3 bases are TGCGCCAGCAGCTTGAGGTCAGGGGGGACTGAAGCTTTCTTT. Amino acid sequence: CASSLRSGGTEAFF.

The chain combines TRBV7-2 with TRBJ2-3, with TRBD2 matching 8 bases. V was clipped by 2 bases and J by 2 bases; unmatched bases: 6. Germline V lookup: CDR1 SGHTA, CDR2 FQGNSA. This CDR3 has 16 amino acids. The CDR3 reads CASSLSAGGLTDTQYF. CDR3 sequence (DNA): TGTGCCAGCAGCTTATCCGCGGGGGGACTCACAGATACGCAGTATTTT.

This clone was observed once. The V gene is TRBV7-2, the J gene TRBJ2-7; 10 positions agree with TRBD1. Looked up from germline, CDR1 is SGHTA and CDR2 is FQGNSA. The CDR3 loop spans 15 amino acids. V gave up 2 bases and J gave up 4 bases; unmatched junction bases: 5. CDR3 in DNA: TGTGCCAGCAGCTTAAGGCGACAGGGGGCTTACGAGCAGTACTTC. Encoded protein: CASSLRRQGAYEQYF.

The V and J genes are TRBV11-1 and TRBJ2-2; D unclear. The CDR3 runs 12 residues. Germline CDR1 and CDR2: SGHAT and FQDESV (reference sequence). Trimming removed 1 base from V and 7 bases from J, with 4 bases in between. DNA for the CDR3: TGTGCCAGCAGCTTAGTCCGCGGGGAGCTGTTTTTT. Translation: CASSLVRGELFF.

The chain links TRBV18 to TRBJ1-1, with a tentative D call TRBD1 (5 bases). The CDR3 loop spans 11 amino acids. The V and J ends lost 6 bases and 8 bases respectively, with 10 bases between them. The germline V gene has CDR1 KGHSH and CDR2 LQKENI. The DNA of the CDR3 is TGTGCCAGCTCGATGGGGGGGGAAGCTTTCTTT. Residues: CASSMGGEAFF. Filled out from reference TRBV18 and TRBJ1-1, the complete variable domain reads NAGVMQNPRHLVRRRGQEARLRCSPMKGHSHVYWYRQLPEEGLKFMVYLQKENIIDESGMPKERFSAEFPKEGPSILRIQQVVRGDSAAYFCASSMGGEAFFGQGTRLTVV.

The chain recombines TRBV7-9 with TRBJ1-1; no definite D call. The ends were cut back, 5 bases at V and 4 bases at J, with 8 bases in the middle. Looked up from germline, CDR1 is SEHNR and CDR2 is FQNEAQ (reference sequence). The CDR3 contains 12 residues. CDR3 amino acids: CASSVQSTEAFF. For the CDR3, the DNA is TGTGCCAGCAGCGTACAGTCCACTGAAGCTTTCTTT.

The chain employs TRBV28 and TRBJ2-7; tentative D call: TRBD1 (6 bases). The CDR3 is made up of 15 amino acids. From germline, CDR1 is MDHEN and CDR2 SYDVKM. The V and J ends lost 3 bases and 3 bases respectively, with 15 bases between them. The CDR3 DNA reads TGTGCCAGCAGTTTTGAGTCCCGGGACAACTACGAGCAGTACTTC. It yields the protein CASSFESRDNYEQYF.

This chain joins TRBV21-1 and TRBJ2-1; TRBD1 is the table's D call, not checked against the DNA. TRBV21-1 is tagged as a pseudogene. There are 18 residues in the CDR3. CDR3 DNA sequence: TGTGCCAGCAGTCGAGGGGGCCAGGTACGACGCTCCTACAATGAGCAGTTCTTC. This codes for CASSRGGQVRRSYNEQFF.

This clone turned up a few times. This chain joins TRBV7-3 and TRBJ2-3; 9 bases map to TRBD2. Trimming removed 3 bases from V and 3 bases from J; junction bases left unmatched: 4. This CDR3 is 15 amino acids long. The germline V gene encodes CDR1 SGHTA and CDR2 FQGTGA. In DNA form, the CDR3 reads TGTGCCAGCAGCTTGTCAGGACTAGCGACAGATACGCAGTATTTT. Translation: CASSLSGLATDTQYF.

V is TRBV19 and J is TRBJ2-1; 10 nucleotides agree with TRBD2. Trimming removed 5 bases from V and 8 bases from J; junction bases left unmatched: 9. This CDR3 has 15 residues. Germline CDR1 and CDR2: LNHDA and SQIVND (reference sequence). CDR3 nucleotides: TGTGCCAGTAGTCCCCCCGCTAGCGGGAGATATGAGCAGTTCTTC. Its protein is CASSPPASGRYEQFF.

This clone was picked up one time. The chain carries TRBV15 and TRBJ2-7; tentatively, D is TRBD1 (5 bases). Trimming left V 2 bases short and J 1 base short, with 9 bases between. Germline V gene lookup returns CDR1 LNHNV and CDR2 YYDKDF (reference sequence). The CDR3 runs 14 residues. As DNA, the CDR3 is TGTGCCACCAGCAGATCTAGGGGTTCCTACGAGCAGTACTTC. Translated, it gives CATSRSRGSYEQYF.

V is TRBV7-8 and J is TRBJ2-5, with a possible D match to TRBD2 (6 bases). Trimming removed 3 bases at V and 4 bases at J, with 12 bases between. The length of the CDR3 is 14 residues. The germline gives CDR1 SGHVS, CDR2 FQNEAQ. The CDR3 loop is CASSLGRGGETQYF. CDR3 DNA sequence: TGTGCCAGCAGCTTGGGAAGGGGAGGAGAGACCCAGTACTTC.

The chain couples TRBV6-1 to TRBJ1-5; D call uncertain. CDR3 length: 14 amino acids. The germline V and J ends were trimmed by 3 bases and 0 bases, with 6 bases remaining between them. CDR1 and CDR2 from the germline V gene are MNHNS and SASEGT. CDR3 sequence reads: CASSDRYSNQPQHF. The CDR3 nucleotides read TGTGCCAGCAGTGACAGATATAGCAATCAGCCCCAGCATTTT.

V is TRBV30 and J is TRBJ1-1, with TRBD1 matching 12 bases. Germline CDR1 reads GTSNPN; CDR2 reads SVGIG (reference sequence). The CDR3 has 14 amino acids. With 2 bases clipped from V and 6 bases from J, the junction kept 4 bases outside the gene matches. CDR3 in amino acids: CAWSRDRGRAEAFF. For the CDR3, the DNA is TGTGCCTGGAGTCGGGACAGGGGGCGTGCTGAAGCTTTCTTT.

This sequence joins TRBV5-8 and TRBJ2-1; TRBD2 aligns across 9 bases. Trimming removed 1 base from V and 8 bases from J; junction bases left unmatched: 7. Germline V gene data show CDR1 as SGHTS and CDR2 as YDEGEE. The length of the CDR3 is 15 residues. The CDR3 sequence: CASSLYGTSSDEQFF. CDR3 DNA: TGTGCCAGCAGCTTGTATGGGACTAGCTCGGATGAGCAGTTCTTC.

The rearrangement uses TRBV7-3 and TRBJ2-3, with TRBD2 matching over 11 bases. Per germline, CDR1 SGHTA and CDR2 FQGTGA. The CDR3 spans 17 residues. Trimming took 3 bases from V and 4 from J; bases not matched to a gene: 9. In DNA form, the CDR3 reads TGTGCCAGCAGCTTCCTCCCTAGCGGGGGGCGTTCAGATACGCAGTATTTT. Encoded protein: CASSFLPSGGRSDTQYF.

The gene calls are TRBV3-1 (or the pseudogene TRBV3-2) and TRBJ1-6; maybe TRBD1 (5 bases). The V gene lost 4 bases and the J gene lost 7 bases, with 11 bases spanning the gap. Germline loops: CDR1 LGHDT, CDR2 YNNKEL (reference sequence). The CDR3 runs 14 residues. The CDR3 loop is CASSPIGVNSPLHF. DNA of the CDR3: TGTGCCAGCAGCCCGATAGGGGTAAATTCACCCCTCCACTTT.

This clone has just one count. V is TRBV7-9 and J is TRBJ2-1; 7 nucleotides line up with TRBD2. CDR1 is SEHNR, CDR2 FQNEAQ, per germline (reference sequence). This CDR3 comprises 13 residues. V dropped 1 base and J dropped 11; count of bases not matched to a gene: 5. CDR3 loop: CASSLVLREKQFF. The CDR3 DNA sequence: TGTGCCAGCAGCTTAGTTTTGCGGGAGAAGCAGTTCTTC.

J is TRBJ2-7 and V is TRBV6-2 or TRBV6-3; TRBD2 is a possible D gene (6 bases). The germline V gene has CDR1 MNHEY and CDR2 SVGEGT. V shed 5 bases and J shed 3 bases, with 17 bases lying between them. There are 15 residues in the CDR3. The CDR3 here is CASSLTSLAFYEQYF. In DNA form, the CDR3 reads TGTGCCAGCAGTCTGACTAGTTTGGCCTTCTACGAGCAGTACTTC.

The chain uses TRBV6-2 or TRBV6-3 and TRBJ2-2; tentatively, D is TRBD2 (7 bases). V lost 2 bases to trimming and J lost 4 bases, with 14 bases between them. This CDR3 contains 16 residues. CDR1 and CDR2 (germline): MNHEY, SVGEGT. This CDR3 reads CASSYRGAAGTGELFF. DNA of the CDR3: TGTGCCAGCAGTTACCGGGGGGCAGCGGGCACCGGGGAGCTGTTTTTT.

This clone came up once. The rearrangement uses TRBV9 and TRBJ2-1; tentatively, D is TRBD2 (6 bases). V was pared by 3 bases and J by 9 bases, with 13 bases between. Germline CDR1 is SGDLS and CDR2 is YYNGEE. CDR3 size: 13 residues. The CDR3 sequence: CASSDGTLPEQFF. In nucleotides, the CDR3 is TGTGCCAGCAGCGACGGGACTCTACCTGAGCAGTTCTTC.